These T cell receptor beta chains were read from a single sample in a study of vaccination and CD4 T cells after COVID-19. For these TCRs, the target antigens are not known. TCRdb re-derived calls from the PCR reads in MiXCR, one entry per CDR3 protein. The sample shows about 14,000 distinct CDR3 sequences, roughly 45% of them seen only once. Source material: CD4+ T cells from blood, cultured in vitro. Receptors originate from a human donor who had recovered from COVID-19. The CDR3 runs from the conserved cysteine through the conserved F or W. D genes are given only for firm matches. Some rows have no size entry. The others give once, few or many, or a class for an expanded clone.

V gene	clone size	J gene	D gene	CDR3 protein	CDR3 DNA
TRBV12-5	few	TRBJ1-5	-	CASGPGWVGQPQHF	TGTGCTAGTGGCCCGGGTTGGGTAGGTCAGCCCCAGCATTTT
TRBV15	-	TRBJ2-3	-	CATSLSGLGTDTQYF	TGTGCCACCAGCCTGAGCGGGCTAGGGACAGATACGCAGTATTTT
TRBV7-9	few	TRBJ1-6	TRBD1	CASSPDRVRGSPLHF	TGTGCCAGCAGCCCGGACAGGGTACGTGGTTCACCCCTCCACTTT
TRBV5-1	-	TRBJ2-2	-	CASSLRSGANTGELFF	TGCGCCAGCAGCTTGCGTTCGGGGGCGAACACCGGGGAGCTGTTTTTT
TRBV20-1	few	TRBJ1-1	TRBD1	CSVRQGGDPLGTEAFF	TGCAGTGTCCGACAGGGCGGTGATCCCTTGGGCACTGAAGCTTTCTTT
TRBV12-3/TRBV12-4	-	TRBJ2-5	-	CASKLEAAVETQYF	TGTGCCAGCAAACTAGAAGCGGCCGTGGAGACCCAGTACTTC
TRBV5-1	few	TRBJ2-5	-	CASREGAWETQYF	TGCGCCAGCAGGGAGGGGGCTTGGGAGACCCAGTACTTC
TRBV28	-	TRBJ1-2	-	CASSPSYGYTF	TGTGCCAGCAGTCCCAGCTATGGCTACACCTTC
TRBV20-1	-	TRBJ1-2	-	CSASVIYGYTF	TGCAGTGCTAGCGTCATATACGGCTACACCTTC
TRBV20-1	-	TRBJ2-1	-	CSAEARFYNEQFF	TGCAGTGCTGAGGCCAGATTCTACAATGAGCAGTTCTTC
TRBV5-1	-	TRBJ1-1	-	CASSSDKNTEAFF	TGCGCCAGCAGCTCGGACAAGAACACTGAAGCTTTCTTT
TRBV2	-	TRBJ1-2	-	CASQGPAYGYTF	TGTGCCAGCCAGGGGCCCGCCTATGGCTACACCTTC
TRBV7-2	few	TRBJ1-5	-	CASSLAGGISNQPQHF	TGTGCCAGCAGCTTAGCCGGGGGTATCAGCAATCAGCCCCAGCATTTT
TRBV7-2	-	TRBJ2-7	TRBD1	CASSHQAPGQGANEQYF	TGTGCCAGCAGCCACCAGGCCCCGGGACAGGGGGCGAACGAGCAGTACTTC
TRBV24-1	few	TRBJ2-1	-	CATGEGTYNEQFF	TGTGCCACTGGAGAGGGAACCTACAATGAGCAGTTCTTC
TRBV7-9	-	TRBJ1-1	TRBD1	CASSLRGLRAEAFF	TGTGCCAGCAGCTTGAGGGGGCTGCGCGCTGAAGCTTTCTTT
TRBV3-1	-	TRBJ1-5	-	CASSQAYSPGQPQHF	TGTGCCAGCAGCCAAGCGTACAGCCCCGGTCAGCCCCAGCATTTT
TRBV7-6	-	TRBJ2-3	-	CASSNRDTQYF	TGTGCCAGCAGCAACCGAGATACGCAGTATTTT
TRBV12-3/TRBV12-4	-	TRBJ1-5	TRBD1	CASTRDRVQPQHF	TGTGCCAGCACCCGGGACAGGGTACAGCCCCAGCATTTT
TRBV6-1	-	TRBJ1-5	TRBD1	CASSEQLPTGSPQPQHF	TGTGCCAGCAGTGAACAACTCCCGACAGGGTCCCCTCAGCCCCAGCATTTT
TRBV5-1	-	TRBJ1-1	TRBD1	CASSPNRGGGGTEAFF	TGCGCCAGCAGCCCAAACAGGGGGGGAGGGGGGACTGAAGCTTTCTTT
TRBV11-3	-	TRBJ2-5	-	CASSWGGTQGQETQYF	TGTGCCAGCAGCTGGGGAGGTACACAGGGACAAGAGACCCAGTACTTC
TRBV20-1	-	TRBJ2-4	TRBD2	CSALYLIRLAGGKNIQYF	TGCAGTGCTCTATACTTAATCCGGCTAGCGGGGGGTAAAAACATTCAGTACTTC
TRBV27	-	TRBJ2-1	-	CASSLSGVFSEQFF	TGTGCCAGCAGTTTATCGGGGGTATTCTCTGAGCAGTTCTTC
TRBV20-1	-	TRBJ2-5	-	CSAGRWAGETQYF	TGCAGTGCTGGGAGGTGGGCAGGTGAGACCCAGTACTTC
TRBV12-3/TRBV12-4	few	TRBJ1-5	TRBD1	CASSLTQGAGNQPQHF	TGTGCCAGCAGTTTAACACAGGGGGCTGGCAATCAGCCCCAGCATTTT
TRBV5-8	-	TRBJ1-5	-	CASSLEGALNQPQHF	TGTGCCAGCAGCTTGGAGGGCGCTCTGAATCAGCCCCAGCATTTT
TRBV27	-	TRBJ1-2	TRBD1	CASSPDRGRGYTF	TGTGCCAGCAGTCCCGACAGGGGGCGAGGCTACACCTTC
TRBV5-1	-	TRBJ2-1	TRBD2	CASEQSGGYNEQFF	TGCGCCAGTGAACAAAGCGGGGGATACAATGAGCAGTTCTTC
TRBV7-2	large	TRBJ2-5	-	CASSLGPGETQYF	TGTGCCAGCAGCTTGGGGCCCGGAGAGACCCAGTACTTC
TRBV28	-	TRBJ1-4	TRBD1	CASSLWTGPNEKLFF	TGTGCCAGCAGTTTATGGACAGGGCCTAATGAAAAACTGTTTTTT
TRBV20-1	-	TRBJ2-5	-	CSAIAGARQETQYF	TGCAGTGCTATCGCAGGGGCCCGCCAAGAGACCCAGTACTTC
TRBV6-1	-	TRBJ1-1	-	CASKRGRDTEAFF	TGTGCCAGCAAAAGGGGGAGGGACACTGAAGCTTTCTTT
TRBV10-3	-	TRBJ2-7	TRBD1	CAIQGAGGSYEQYF	TGTGCCATCCAAGGGGCAGGGGGATCTTACGAGCAGTACTTC
TRBV4-2	once	TRBJ1-3	-	CASSQGGGNTIYF	TGTGCCAGCAGCCAAGGTGGAGGAAACACCATATATTTT
TRBV6-1	few	TRBJ1-1	-	CASRQGQSTEAFF	TGTGCCAGCAGACAGGGCCAGAGCACTGAAGCTTTCTTT
TRBV5-1	-	TRBJ1-1	-	CASSLYRSTEAFF	TGCGCCAGCAGCCTTTACAGGTCCACTGAAGCTTTCTTT